Listed here are 22 T cell receptor beta chains from one sample, sequenced in a study of T cell repertoires in cytomegalovirus infection. Using its own MiXCR run on the reads, TCRdb lists one record per CDR3 protein. Of around 200,000 distinct CDR3 sequences listed, about 18% are singletons. What was sequenced was CD8+ T cells from PBMCs. Receptor source: a human donor in good health (CMV status not recorded). Some clones in this sample may be carry-over from other donors' samples.

This clonotype was detected many times. V is TRBV6-6 and J is TRBJ2-5; D possibly corresponds to TRBD2 (5 bases). The CDR3 sequence is 14 residues long. CDR1 MNHNY and CDR2 SVGAGI come from the germline V gene (reference sequence). V lost 2 bases and J lost 3, with 10 bases in between. The CDR3 bases are TGTGCCAGCAGTTACGCCGGAGGCAAAGAGACCCAGTACTTC. Its translation: CASSYAGGKETQYF.

This chain connects TRBV7-6 to TRBJ2-1; D may correspond to TRBD1 or TRBD2 (5 bases each). V lost 3 bases to trimming and J lost 4 bases, with 10 bases between them. Germline CDR1 and CDR2: SGHVS and FNYEAQ. The CDR3 length is 14 residues. The chain's CDR3 is CASSLGVGYNEQFF. In DNA form, the CDR3 reads TGTGCCAGCAGCTTGGGGGTGGGGTACAATGAGCAGTTCTTC.

This clonotype was counted only a few times. The V call is TRBV7-9, the J call TRBJ2-1; TRBD2 is a possible D gene (6 bases). Trimming stripped 8 bases from V and 0 bases from J, with 17 bases between. This CDR3 is 16 amino acids long. The germline CDR1 and CDR2 sequences are SEHNR and FQNEAQ (reference sequence). The CDR3 is CASVGDSGRSYNEQFF. CDR3 bases: TGTGCCAGCGTAGGAGATAGCGGACGCTCCTACAATGAGCAGTTCTTC. Together with reference TRBV7-9 and TRBJ2-1, the CDR3 gives the full variable domain: DTGVSQNPRHKITKRGQNVTFRCDPISEHNRLYWYRQTLGQGPEFLTYFQNEAQLEKSRLLSDRFSAERPKGSFSTLEIQRTEQGDSAMYLCASVGDSGRSYNEQFFGPGTRLTVL.

The CDR3 DNA reads TGTGCCAGCAGCTTTAGGTTGGGGGGCGAGCCCCAAGAGACCCAGTACTTC. This encodes CASSFRLGGEPQETQYF. The chain is built from TRBV7-8 and TRBJ2-5, with D perhaps matching TRBD1 or TRBD2 (6 bases each). V was cut by 3 bases and J by 1 base, with 18 bases left in between. Germline CDR1 reads SGHVS; CDR2 reads FQNEAQ. The CDR3 length is 17 residues.

J is TRBJ1-1 and V is TRBV29-1; D is undetermined. Germline loops: CDR1 SQVTM, CDR2 ANQGSEA. The CDR3 covers 13 residues. V was clipped by 8 bases and J by 3 bases, with 16 bases between them. CDR3 sequence (DNA): TGCAGCTCGGGCCCCCTTAGGGACACTGAAGCTTTCTTT. Translation: CSSGPLRDTEAFF.

This clonotype was detected a few times. The chain combines TRBV5-5 with TRBJ2-5; TRBD1 agrees at 7 bases. The J segment lost 4 bases and the V segment lost 3 bases, leaving 3 bases of the junction unmatched. In germline, CDR1 is SGHKS, CDR2 YYEKEE (reference sequence). The CDR3 has 13 amino acids. The chain's CDR3 is CASSSGTVETQYF. CDR3 bases: TGTGCCAGCAGCTCCGGGACAGTAGAGACCCAGTACTTC.

Only a few counts were recorded for this clonotype. The chain carries TRBV4-1 and TRBJ1-2; 8 bases are shared with TRBD1. J was trimmed by 4 bases and V by 1 base; bases with no gene match: 5. The length of the CDR3 is 15 residues. Per germline, CDR1 MGHRA and CDR2 YSYEKL. DNA of the CDR3: TGCGCCAGCAGCCAAGGGCGACAGGGGCCCTATGGCTACACCTTC. As protein: CASSQGRQGPYGYTF.

This sequence joins TRBV7-2 and TRBJ1-5; D unresolved. V was shortened by 0 bases and J by 0 bases, with 9 bases between the two germline ends. The CDR3 spans 16 residues. CDR1 is SGHTA and CDR2 is FQGNSA in the germline V gene. The CDR3 region is CASSLALRYSNQPQHF. The CDR3 DNA sequence: TGTGCCAGCAGCTTAGCGCTACGGTATAGCAATCAGCCCCAGCATTTT.

This clonotype showed up just a few times. The V gene is TRBV29-1, the J gene TRBJ1-5, with D perhaps matching TRBD1 (5 bases). This CDR3 has 13 residues. CDR1 and CDR2 (germline): SQVTM, ANQGSEA. Trimming took 6 bases from V and 3 from J, leaving 12 bases between them. CDR3 bases: TGCAGCGTCGGAACAGGAAACAATCAGCCCCAGCATTTT. Amino acid sequence: CSVGTGNNQPQHF. The full variable domain, its missing parts supplied by reference TRBV29-1 and TRBJ1-5, is SAVISQKPSRDICQRGTSLTIQCQVDSQVTMMFWYRQQPGQSLTLIATANQGSEATYESGFVIDKFPISRPNLTFSTLTVSNMSPEDSSIYLCSVGTGNNQPQHFGDGTRLSIL.

The gene calls are TRBV6-6 and TRBJ1-2; a possible D gene is TRBD1 (6 bases). V lost 2 bases to trimming and J lost 3 bases, with 10 bases between them. The CDR3 is 14 amino acids. Germline V gene lookup returns CDR1 MNHNY and CDR2 SVGAGI (reference sequence). DNA for the CDR3: TGTGCCAGCAGTTACGCAGGGGAGGACTATGGCTACACCTTC. As protein: CASSYAGEDYGYTF.

A word on this clonotype: A much more abundant neighbour one base away suggests this may be a read error. The chain combines TRBV7-9 with TRBJ1-1; D uncertain. The CDR3 runs 11 residues. Trimming removed 0 bases at V and 6 bases at J, with 2 bases between. CDR1 is SEHNR and CDR2 is FQNEAQ in the germline V gene (reference sequence). This CDR3 reads CASSLAAEAFF. For the CDR3, the DNA is TGTGCCAGCAGCTTAGCGGCTGAAGCTTTCTTT.

The chain joins TRBV20-1 to TRBJ1-3; D gene ambiguous. The CDR3 is made up of 16 amino acids. Germline lookup yields CDR1 DFQATT and CDR2 SNEGSKA (reference sequence). Trimming removed 0 bases at V and 0 bases at J, with 12 bases between. Written as DNA, the CDR3 is TGCAGTGCTAGAGATTCCCGGGGAACCTCTGGAAACACCATATATTTT. Protein product: CSARDSRGTSGNTIYF.

The chain is built from TRBV6-5 and TRBJ2-3; 9 nucleotides agree with TRBD2. From germline, CDR1 is MNHEY and CDR2 SVGAGI. The V segment lost 6 bases and the J segment 0 bases; nucleotides outside the gene matches: 7. This CDR3 is built from 16 residues. The CDR3 spells CASRASSGASTDTQYF. The CDR3 bases are TGTGCCAGCAGAGCATCTAGCGGGGCTAGCACAGATACGCAGTATTTT.

The sample holds many counts of this clonotype. This chain connects TRBV7-8 to TRBJ1-5, with TRBD1 as a possible D gene (5 bases). Trimming took off 1 base at V and 0 bases at J, with 10 bases between the two ends. CDR3 size: 16 residues. Germline lookup yields CDR1 SGHVS and CDR2 FQNEAQ. CDR3 amino acids: CASSLEGQSSNQPQHF. The CDR3 coding sequence is TGTGCCAGCAGCTTAGAGGGGCAGTCTAGCAATCAGCCCCAGCATTTT.

The chain couples TRBV4-3 to TRBJ1-6, with D possibly matching TRBD1 (6 bases). The CDR3 totals 20 residues. V lost 0 bases, J lost 5 bases, and 23 bases lay in between. Germline loops: CDR1 LGHNA, CDR2 YSLEER. CDR3 protein: CASSQDTGKDSLFNNSPLHF. As DNA, the CDR3 is TGCGCCAGCAGCCAAGATACGGGCAAGGACAGCCTATTTAATAATTCACCCCTCCACTTT.

This clonotype was counted only a few times. The J gene is TRBJ1-2, the V gene TRBV5-6; possibly TRBD1 for D (5 bases). The V end was cut by 3 bases, the J end by 8 bases, with 20 bases between. The CDR3 is 15 residues long. The germline V gene has CDR1 SGHDT and CDR2 YYEEEE. CDR3 protein: CASSSLTGTTFGYTF. The CDR3 nucleotides read TGTGCCAGCAGCTCCTTAACCGGGACCACCTTCGGCTACACCTTC.

The chain carries TRBV18 and TRBJ2-7, with 8 bases that match TRBD2. Germline V gene lookup returns CDR1 KGHSH and CDR2 LQKENI. The V gene end was trimmed by 4 bases and the J gene end by 3 bases; junction bases not matched to a gene: 14. This CDR3 contains 17 residues. The CDR3 loop reads CASSRETTSGVSYEQYF. CDR3 sequence (DNA): TGTGCCAGCTCACGGGAAACTACTAGCGGAGTAAGCTACGAGCAGTACTTC.

The chain joins TRBV7-8 to TRBJ2-1; 8 bases match TRBD2. With V trimmed by 5 bases and J by 6 bases, 15 bases remained unmatched. Germline loops: CDR1 SGHVS, CDR2 FQNEAQ. The CDR3 has 17 residues. CDR3 DNA sequence: TGTGCCAGCAGCCCGGGGACTAGTGGGAGGGCCAGCAATGAGCAGTTCTTC. Translation: CASSPGTSGRASNEQFF.

This rearrangement joins TRBV12-3 or TRBV12-4 to TRBJ2-7; D gene unclear. The CDR3 contains 15 residues. The germline V and J ends were trimmed by 3 bases and 3 bases, with 15 bases remaining between them. CDR3 loop: CASSFGDSLSYEQYF. DNA of the CDR3: TGTGCCAGCAGTTTTGGGGATTCGTTAAGCTACGAGCAGTACTTC.

This clonotype has at least ten counts. Written as DNA, the CDR3 is TGTGCCAGCAGCTTCTTACAGGGGGGGGATCGAGAGACCCAGTACTTC. As protein: CASSFLQGGDRETQYF. The chain combines TRBV7-8 with TRBJ2-5, with D tentatively TRBD1 (8 bases). V was clipped by 3 bases and J by 4 bases, with 18 bases between them. Germline assignment: CDR1 SGHVS and CDR2 FQNEAQ. The CDR3 is 16 amino acids.

Only a few counts were recorded for this clonotype. The V call is TRBV13, the J call TRBJ1-1; 7 nucleotides match TRBD1. The CDR3 length is 14 residues. J gave up 1 base and V 3 bases, and 2 bases lay outside the gene matches. Germline CDR1 reads PRHDT; CDR2 reads FYEKMQ (reference sequence). The DNA for the CDR3 is TGTGCCAGCAGCTTGACAGGGCCGAACACTGAAGCTTTCTTT. It encodes CASSLTGPNTEAFF.

The V call is TRBV29-1, the J call TRBJ2-7, with D maybe TRBD1 (5 bases). CDR3 length equals 14 residues. Germline values: CDR1 SQVTM, CDR2 ANQGSEA. The V and J ends lost 3 bases and 5 bases respectively, with 17 bases between them. As DNA, the CDR3 is TGCAGCGTTGATCCCGCAGGGCGCGGAAACGAGCAGTACTTC. It translates to CSVDPAGRGNEQYF.